This T cell receptor beta chain was captured by sequencing in a study of blood T cell repertoires in COVID-19. This CDR3 comprises 16 residues. The ends were cut back, 2 bases at V and 0 bases at J, with 12 bases in the middle. The germline V gene encodes CDR1 MDHEN and CDR2 SYDVKM. Profiling relied on immunoSEQ multiplex PCR, and the TCRdb table lists in-frame clones only, not all of them. This sample yields approximately 140,000 clones, of which approximately 86% are seen a single time; around 3.5% belongs to the top ten. V and J are TRBV28 and TRBJ2-3, with D perhaps TRBD1 (6 bases). The origin of this receptor is a man aged 65-85 years with acute or convalescent COVID-19. The specimen sequenced was peripheral blood. For the CDR3, the DNA is TGTGCCAGCAGTTTACCTCCGGGACAAAGCACAGATACGCAGTATTTT. Amino acid sequence: CASSLPPGQSTDTQYF.